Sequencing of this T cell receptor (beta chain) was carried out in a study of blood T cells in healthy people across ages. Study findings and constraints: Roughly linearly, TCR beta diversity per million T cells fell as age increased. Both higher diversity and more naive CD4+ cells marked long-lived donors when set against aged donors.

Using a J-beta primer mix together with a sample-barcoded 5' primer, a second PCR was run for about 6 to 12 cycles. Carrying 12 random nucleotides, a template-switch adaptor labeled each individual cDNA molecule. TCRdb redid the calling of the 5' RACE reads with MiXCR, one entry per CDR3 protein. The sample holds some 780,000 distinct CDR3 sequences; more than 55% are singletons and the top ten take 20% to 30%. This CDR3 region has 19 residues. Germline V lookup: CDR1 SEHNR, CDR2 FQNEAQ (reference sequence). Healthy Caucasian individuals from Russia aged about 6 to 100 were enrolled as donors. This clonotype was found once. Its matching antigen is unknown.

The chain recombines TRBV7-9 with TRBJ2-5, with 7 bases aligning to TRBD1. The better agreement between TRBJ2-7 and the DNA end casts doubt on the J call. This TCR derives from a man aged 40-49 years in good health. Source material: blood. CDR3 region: CASSLDLRVLRDSFYEQYF. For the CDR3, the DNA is TGTGCCAGCAGCTTAGATCTTCGTGTTTTGAGGGACAGCTTCTACGAGCAGTACTTC.